This T cell receptor beta chain originates from a study of T cell responses to AZD1222 COVID-19 vaccine. The study's findings and limits: Researchers took repertoire samples only after the peak T cell response had come.

The table came from immunoSEQ multiplex PCR; TCRdb's copy has only in-frame clones and leaves some out. The table shows 85,000 to 90,000 clones, with around nine tenths occurring only once. The sample holds a few counts of this clone. What it binds is not known. This CDR3 spans 12 amino acids. Per germline, CDR1 SGHNT and CDR2 YYREEE (reference sequence). Trimming left V 4 bases short and J 9 bases short, with 13 bases between. Sequenced material: peripheral blood, taken 28 days after the second AZD1222 dose. This chain uses TRBV5-4 with TRBJ1-2; D perhaps matches TRBD1 (5 bases). The sequence derives from an adult who received the AZD1222 COVID-19 vaccine. Here the CDR3 DNA reads TGTGCCAGCAGCAGGGACGGCGGGCGCTACACCTTC. It specifies CASSRDGGRYTF.